Listed below are T cell receptor beta chains from one sample, sequenced in a study of CD8 T cells in ankylosing spondylitis. One entry per CDR3 protein, called by TCRdb with MiXCR from the 5' RACE reads. The repertoire holds 500,000 to 550,000 distinct CDR3 sequences, with more than 9.5% as singletons. The sequenced sample consisted of blood, either unsorted or a sorted T cell fraction (not recorded which). Receptors originate from a male donor with ankylosing spondylitis. Both conserved end residues are part of each CDR3. The D gene is left open where the match is weak. Only part of the rows carry a size: once, few, many, or a class if the clone is expanded.

v_call: TRBV5-5
clone_size: NA
d_call: NA
j_call: TRBJ2-5
cdr3_aa: CASSSGQLGETQYF
cdr3_nt: TGTGCCAGCAGCTCCGGACAGCTGGGGGAGACCCAGTACTTC

v_call: TRBV3-1
clone_size: NA
d_call: TRBD1
j_call: TRBJ2-1
cdr3_aa: CASSPQQGTVASYNEQFF
cdr3_nt: TGTGCCAGCAGCCCACAACAGGGGACCGTCGCATCCTACAATGAGCAGTTCTTC

v_call: TRBV24-1
clone_size: NA
d_call: TRBD2
j_call: TRBJ2-2
cdr3_aa: CATRPGGTGELFF
cdr3_nt: TGTGCCACCAGACCGGGGGGCACCGGGGAGCTGTTTTTT

v_call: TRBV7-9
clone_size: many
d_call: NA
j_call: TRBJ2-5
cdr3_aa: CASSLVGSETQYF
cdr3_nt: TGTGCCAGCAGCTTAGTGGGAAGCGAGACCCAGTACTTC

v_call: TRBV12-3/TRBV12-4
clone_size: many
d_call: NA
j_call: TRBJ1-2
cdr3_aa: CASSPSGYGYTF
cdr3_nt: TGTGCCAGCAGTCCGTCAGGCTATGGCTACACCTTC

v_call: TRBV30
clone_size: few
d_call: NA
j_call: TRBJ1-1
cdr3_aa: CAWTGDTEAFF
cdr3_nt: TGTGCCTGGACAGGGGACACTGAAGCTTTCTTT

v_call: TRBV20-1
clone_size: NA
d_call: NA
j_call: TRBJ1-5
cdr3_aa: CSARRARDQPQHF
cdr3_nt: TGCAGTGCTAGGCGGGCCCGGGATCAGCCCCAGCATTTT

v_call: TRBV27
clone_size: NA
d_call: NA
j_call: TRBJ2-2
cdr3_aa: CASSLFLGGELFF
cdr3_nt: TGTGCCAGCAGCCTGTTCCTCGGCGGGGAGCTGTTTTTT

v_call: TRBV6-1
clone_size: NA
d_call: TRBD2
j_call: TRBJ2-1
cdr3_aa: CASSGDYAGGLWSSYNEQFF
cdr3_nt: TGTGCCAGCAGTGGCGACTACGCGGGAGGGCTTTGGAGCTCCTACAATGAGCAGTTCTTC

v_call: TRBV9
clone_size: few
d_call: NA
j_call: TRBJ2-3
cdr3_aa: CASSPSTPTTQYF
cdr3_nt: TGTGCCAGCAGCCCGTCGACACCCACTACACAGTATTTT

v_call: TRBV4-1
clone_size: few
d_call: TRBD2
j_call: TRBJ2-3
cdr3_aa: CASRLGLAVRDTQYF
cdr3_nt: TGCGCCAGCAGGTTGGGACTAGCGGTGCGGGATACGCAGTATTTT

v_call: TRBV7-9
clone_size: few
d_call: NA
j_call: TRBJ2-2
cdr3_aa: CASSPLRGQGGELFF
cdr3_nt: TGTGCCAGCAGCCCTCTTAGGGGACAAGGCGGGGAGCTGTTTTTT

v_call: TRBV3-1
clone_size: many
d_call: NA
j_call: TRBJ1-1
cdr3_aa: CASSLHAGAPTEAFF
cdr3_nt: TGTGCCAGCAGCCTCCATGCGGGGGCCCCCACTGAAGCTTTCTTT

v_call: TRBV7-2
clone_size: few
d_call: NA
j_call: TRBJ2-3
cdr3_aa: CASSYNSVHTQYF
cdr3_nt: TGTGCCAGCAGCTACAACTCCGTCCATACGCAGTATTTT

v_call: TRBV6-1
clone_size: few
d_call: TRBD1
j_call: TRBJ1-3
cdr3_aa: CASSEQGAGGNTIYF
cdr3_nt: TGTGCCAGCAGTGAACAGGGGGCAGGTGGAAACACCATATATTTT

v_call: TRBV15
clone_size: many
d_call: NA
j_call: TRBJ2-5
cdr3_aa: CATSLTGKETQYF
cdr3_nt: TGTGCCACCAGCCTGACCGGGAAGGAGACCCAGTACTTC

v_call: TRBV27
clone_size: NA
d_call: NA
j_call: TRBJ2-1
cdr3_aa: CASSPLIGAYNEQFF
cdr3_nt: TGTGCCAGCAGTCCCTTAATAGGGGCTTACAATGAGCAGTTCTTC

v_call: TRBV12-3/TRBV12-4
clone_size: many
d_call: TRBD2
j_call: TRBJ2-3
cdr3_aa: CASSLTLGLAGPTSTDTQYF
cdr3_nt: TGTGCCAGCAGTCTCACCTTGGGGCTAGCGGGGCCAACTAGCACAGATACGCAGTATTTT

v_call: TRBV7-2
clone_size: few
d_call: TRBD1
j_call: TRBJ2-7
cdr3_aa: CASSSAGTDSYEQYF
cdr3_nt: TGTGCCAGCAGCTCGGCCGGGACAGACTCCTACGAGCAGTACTTC

v_call: TRBV10-2
clone_size: NA
d_call: NA
j_call: TRBJ2-1
cdr3_aa: CASRGIPGYNEQFF
cdr3_nt: TGCGCCAGCAGGGGGATCCCAGGATACAATGAGCAGTTCTTC

v_call: TRBV6-1
clone_size: NA
d_call: NA
j_call: TRBJ2-7
cdr3_aa: CASRKQGNPQSEQYF
cdr3_nt: TGTGCCAGCAGGAAACAGGGAAACCCCCAAAGTGAGCAGTACTTC

v_call: TRBV7-2
clone_size: NA
d_call: TRBD1
j_call: TRBJ1-2
cdr3_aa: CASSLFSPGQGIGYTF
cdr3_nt: TGTGCCAGCAGCCTATTCTCACCGGGACAGGGGATCGGCTACACCTTC

v_call: TRBV12-3/TRBV12-4
clone_size: NA
d_call: NA
j_call: TRBJ1-2
cdr3_aa: CASSYSGTVYGYTF
cdr3_nt: TGTGCCAGCAGTTACTCCGGGACCGTCTATGGCTACACCTTC

v_call: TRBV5-6
clone_size: NA
d_call: NA
j_call: TRBJ1-4
cdr3_aa: CASSIRFNEKLFF
cdr3_nt: TGTGCCAGCAGCATACGTTTCAATGAAAAACTGTTTTTT

v_call: TRBV7-9
clone_size: NA
d_call: NA
j_call: TRBJ2-5
cdr3_aa: CASNVEYQETQYF
cdr3_nt: TGTGCCAGCAACGTTGAGTACCAAGAGACCCAGTACTTC

v_call: TRBV29-1
clone_size: many
d_call: TRBD1
j_call: TRBJ1-5
cdr3_aa: CSVGQGVNQPQHF
cdr3_nt: TGCAGCGTTGGACAGGGGGTAAATCAGCCCCAGCATTTT

v_call: TRBV20-1
clone_size: NA
d_call: NA
j_call: TRBJ2-3
cdr3_aa: CSAVPGTWRADTQYF
cdr3_nt: TGCAGTGCTGTTCCGGGGACCTGGCGGGCAGATACGCAGTATTTT

v_call: TRBV14
clone_size: NA
d_call: NA
j_call: TRBJ2-4
cdr3_aa: CASSQDGPSGWNIQYF
cdr3_nt: TGTGCCAGCAGCCAAGATGGACCAAGCGGTTGGAACATTCAGTACTTC

v_call: TRBV24-1
clone_size: few
d_call: NA
j_call: TRBJ2-1
cdr3_aa: CATSDSTPPEGSYNEQFF
cdr3_nt: TGTGCCACCAGTGATTCTACGCCCCCGGAGGGCTCCTACAATGAGCAGTTCTTC

v_call: TRBV5-1
clone_size: many
d_call: NA
j_call: TRBJ2-5
cdr3_aa: CASSSPTGTQETQYF
cdr3_nt: TGCGCCAGCAGCTCCCCGACGGGGACCCAAGAGACCCAGTACTTC

v_call: TRBV4-1
clone_size: many
d_call: NA
j_call: TRBJ1-2
cdr3_aa: CASSQRTGTRTYGYTF
cdr3_nt: TGCGCCAGCAGCCAACGAACCGGGACTCGGACCTATGGCTACACCTTC

v_call: TRBV12-5
clone_size: few
d_call: NA
j_call: TRBJ1-3
cdr3_aa: CASALIQGLVNTIYF
cdr3_nt: TGTGCTAGTGCCCTGATACAGGGCCTCGTAAACACCATATATTTT

v_call: TRBV4-2
clone_size: many
d_call: TRBD2
j_call: TRBJ2-5
cdr3_aa: CASSSGTSDQETQYF
cdr3_nt: TGTGCCAGCAGCTCCGGGACTAGCGACCAAGAGACCCAGTACTTC

v_call: TRBV5-1
clone_size: few
d_call: TRBD2
j_call: TRBJ2-1
cdr3_aa: CASSRIAGSSYNEQFF
cdr3_nt: TGCGCCAGCAGCCGGATAGCGGGAAGCTCCTACAATGAGCAGTTCTTC

v_call: TRBV20-1
clone_size: NA
d_call: TRBD1
j_call: TRBJ1-1
cdr3_aa: CSARDSQGGYEAFF
cdr3_nt: TGCAGTGCTAGAGATAGCCAGGGGGGATATGAAGCTTTCTTT

v_call: TRBV5-1
clone_size: few
d_call: TRBD2
j_call: TRBJ2-2
cdr3_aa: CASSGTSGGTGELFF
cdr3_nt: TGCGCCAGCAGCGGCACTAGCGGTGGCACCGGGGAGCTGTTTTTT

v_call: TRBV20-1
clone_size: NA
d_call: NA
j_call: TRBJ1-1
cdr3_aa: CSARVGVTEAFF
cdr3_nt: TGCAGTGCTAGAGTGGGGGTTACTGAAGCTTTCTTT

v_call: TRBV18
clone_size: NA
d_call: NA
j_call: TRBJ2-3
cdr3_aa: CASSLYPPNTDTQYF
cdr3_nt: TGTGCCAGCTCACTATACCCCCCCAACACAGATACGCAGTATTTT

v_call: TRBV3-1
clone_size: NA
d_call: TRBD2
j_call: TRBJ2-3
cdr3_aa: CASSRGGSGGLAGGDTQYF
cdr3_nt: TGTGCCAGCAGCCGTGGGGGCTCAGGAGGGCTAGCGGGAGGAGATACGCAGTATTTT

v_call: TRBV15
clone_size: many
d_call: TRBD2
j_call: TRBJ2-1
cdr3_aa: CATSRDSGLAPTYNEQFF
cdr3_nt: TGTGCCACCAGCAGAGATTCGGGACTAGCGCCCACCTACAATGAGCAGTTCTTC

v_call: TRBV24-1
clone_size: once
d_call: TRBD1
j_call: TRBJ2-2
cdr3_aa: CATSDFSRTGNTGELFF
cdr3_nt: TGTGCCACCAGTGATTTCAGCCGGACAGGGAACACCGGGGAGCTGTTTTTT